Included here is one TCR beta chain sequence, with context. This sample was taken from a study of response to subunit inactivated influenza vaccine. TCRdb re-derived calls from the RT-PCR reads in MiXCR, one entry per CDR3 protein. The top ten clones hold 9.5% to 11% of a sample with 500,000 to 600,000 distinct CDR3 sequences, approximately 11% of them seen once. These data were also reused for a study on T cells expressing NK-cell markers. That paper states: cDNA encoding TCR beta was synthesized via 5'RACE template switching incorporating UMIs. Sequencing of TCR beta repertoires drew on sorted CD3+CD56+NKG2C+, CD3+CD56+NKG2C- and CD3+CD56-NKG2C+ T cells. Of the CD8+ T cells in about 6 donors, about 1.0-7.5% belonged to dominant NKG2C+ clonotypes.

The source is a man aged 45-60 years who received an inactivated influenza vaccine. Material: PBMCs from blood, obtained on the day of vaccination.

The CDR3 region is CSARLAGDAYEQYF. The CDR3, as DNA: TGCAGTGCTAGACTAGCGGGAGACGCCTACGAGCAGTACTTC. This sequence joins TRBV20-1 and TRBJ2-7, with 10 bases that match TRBD2. Germline-derived CDR1 and CDR2 are DFQATT and SNEGSKA (reference sequence). Trimming took 2 bases from V and 2 from J; bases not matched to a gene: 3. This CDR3 is 14 amino acids long.